This TCR beta chain was identified during a study of blood T cells in healthy people across ages. Overall study: About one barcoded beta molecule was captured per two T cells (by template switching). Study-wide points: Diversity was higher, and naive CD4+ cells more numerous, in long-lived donors than in aged donors. Investigators viewed diversity estimates from one million T cells as underestimates, the study reported.

V lost 1 base and J lost 5; bases outside the gene matches: 2. The CDR3 totals 15 residues. Per germline, CDR1 LGHNA and CDR2 YSLEER. The authors ran a second PCR of 7 to 11 cycles using a sample-barcoded 5' primer and a J-beta primer mix. Each cDNA molecule was tagged by a template-switch adaptor that had 12 random nucleotides. TCRdb fed the 5' RACE reads into MiXCR, producing one record per CDR3 protein. Of around 800,000 distinct CDR3 sequences listed, roughly 44% are singletons. This clonotype was seen only a few times. Its antigen is as yet unknown. The V and J genes are TRBV4-3 and TRBJ1-4; 9 nucleotides align to TRBD1. The TCR comes from a man aged 55 to 70 in good health. Source material: blood. The CDR3 is CASSQVGTGNEKLFF. The CDR3 DNA reads TGCGCCAGCAGCCAAGTCGGGACAGGGAATGAAAAACTGTTTTTT.